The rows below give T cell receptor beta chains drawn from one sample of a study of OX40 agonist ivuxolimab in advanced cancers. The protocol was immunoSEQ multiplex PCR, while the TCRdb copy is restricted to in-frame clones and leaves out a portion. The sample contains 65,000 or so clones, just over 85% of which appear only once. The sequenced sample was CD4+ or CD8+ T cells sorted from blood, obtained in a trial of the OX40 agonist ivuxolimab. The receptors here all came from an adult with an advanced solid tumor such as melanoma, head and neck, liver or kidney cancer. CDR3s include the opening cysteine and the closing phenylalanine or tryptophan. D genes are given only for firm matches. Clone size appears in some rows only: once, few, many, or a class for an expanded clone.

>few|TRBV19|TRBD1|TRBJ1-4
CASSRGRGEKLFF
TGTGCCAGCTCCAGGGGGCGAGGTGAAAAACTGTTTTTT
>NA|TRBV19|NA|TRBJ1-4
CASSKGPHGKEKLFF
TGTGCCAGTAGTAAGGGGCCCCATGGGAAAGAAAAACTGTTTTTT
>few|TRBV6-5|NA|TRBJ1-5
CASSNYRADQPQHF
TGTGCCAGCAGTAACTACAGGGCTGATCAGCCCCAGCATTTT
>NA|TRBV9|NA|TRBJ2-3
CASSPGSTDTQYF
TGTGCCAGCAGCCCCGGCAGCACAGATACGCAGTATTTT
>NA|TRBV7-9|NA|TRBJ1-2
CATGSENYGYTF
TGTGCCACCGGCTCCGAAAACTATGGCTACACCTTC
>NA|TRBV18|NA|TRBJ1-1
CASSPQSEAFF
TGTGCCAGCTCACCACAATCTGAAGCTTTCTTT
>NA|TRBV7-2|TRBD2|TRBJ2-7
CASSSQGTSGAYEQYF
TGTGCCAGCAGCTCCCAGGGGACTAGCGGTGCCTACGAGCAGTACTTC
>NA|TRBV4-3|NA|TRBJ1-1
CASSQTLENTEAFF
TGCGCCAGCAGCCAGACACTGGAGAACACTGAAGCTTTCTTT
>NA|TRBV7-3|NA|TRBJ2-2
CASSLIAGAGTGELFF
TGTGCCAGCAGCTTAATAGCAGGGGCGGGGACCGGGGAGCTGTTTTTT
>NA|TRBV30|NA|TRBJ2-5
CACTQGNQETQYF
TGTGCCTGTACACAGGGTAACCAAGAGACCCAGTACTTC
>NA|TRBV6-5|NA|TRBJ1-4
CASSYSGPEKLFF
TGTGCCAGCAGTTACTCAGGGCCCGAAAAACTGTTTTTT
>few|TRBV28|NA|TRBJ1-6
CASSPGTRYSPLHF
TGTGCCAGCTCCCCCGGGACAAGGTATTCACCCCTCCACTTT
>NA|TRBV7-8|TRBD2|TRBJ2-3
CASSFPRGGAPTDTQYF
TGTGCCAGCAGCTTCCCCCGCGGGGGGGCCCCCACAGATACGCAGTATTTT
>NA|TRBV7-9|NA|TRBJ1-1
CASSLDPGNTEAFF
TGTGCCAGCAGCTTAGATCCGGGCAACACTGAAGCTTTCTTT
>NA|TRBV10-3|NA|TRBJ2-2
CAISESARTGNTGELFF
TGTGCCATCAGTGAGTCCGCTAGGACGGGTAACACCGGGGAGCTGTTTTTT
>once|TRBV4-3|NA|TRBJ1-2
CASSQATGRSYGYTF
TGCGCCAGCAGCCAAGCAACAGGGAGGTCCTATGGCTACACCTTC
>NA|TRBV11-2|TRBD1|TRBJ2-7
CASSWMTGNYEQYF
TGTGCCAGCAGCTGGATGACAGGGAACTACGAGCAGTACTTC
>NA|TRBV6-1|NA|TRBJ1-1
CASSGNTEAFF
TGTGCCAGCAGTGGGAACACTGAAGCTTTCTTT
>NA|TRBV5-1|TRBD1|TRBJ2-7
CASSRDREVDEQYF
TGCGCCAGCAGCAGGGACAGGGAGGTGGACGAGCAGTACTTC
>NA|TRBV2|NA|TRBJ1-2
CASSPQTRGYTF
TGTGCCAGCAGTCCGCAAACTAGGGGCTACACCTTC
>NA|TRBV18|NA|TRBJ2-7
CASSQGTSTYEQYF
TGTGCCAGCTCACAGGGGACAAGTACCTACGAGCAGTACTTC
>NA|TRBV6-4|NA|TRBJ2-7
CASTCPLIGVDSYEQYF
TGTGCCAGCACCTGCCCGTTAATAGGGGTCGACTCCTACGAGCAGTACTTC
>NA|TRBV28|TRBD2|TRBJ2-5
CASTLGTSNQETQYF
TGTGCCAGCACCCTCGGGACTAGCAATCAAGAGACCCAGTACTTC
>NA|TRBV30|TRBD1|TRBJ1-2
CAWSVNRGFGYTF
TGTGCCTGGAGTGTAAACAGGGGATTTGGCTACACCTTC
>NA|TRBV5-4|NA|TRBJ2-1
CASSPDRLSYNEQFF
TGTGCCAGCAGCCCGGACAGATTATCCTACAATGAGCAGTTCTTC
>NA|TRBV6-1|NA|TRBJ1-1
CASSDTGRPNTEAFF
TGTGCCAGCAGTGATACGGGACGGCCGAACACTGAAGCTTTCTTT
>NA|TRBV5-1|NA|TRBJ2-7
CASSLGHRADEQYF
TGCGCCAGCAGCTTGGGGCACAGGGCCGACGAGCAGTACTTC
>NA|TRBV7-6|NA|TRBJ2-2
CASSLGWRRRGPGELFF
TGTGCCAGCAGCTTAGGATGGCGGCGCCGCGGGCCCGGGGAGCTGTTTTTT
>once|TRBV11-1|NA|TRBJ2-5
CASSLGETQYF
TGTGCCAGCAGCTTAGGGGAGACCCAGTACTTC